This TCR beta chain was retrieved from a study of cytomegalovirus exposure and HLA in healthy donors. Note on this clone: Its antigen is unidentified.

Germline CDR1 and CDR2: MNHNS and SASEGT. Trimming stripped 5 bases from V and 0 bases from J, with 8 bases between. This CDR3 is 15 amino acids long. The primer mix had 60 Vbeta and 13 Jbeta primers. The data were produced by immunoSEQ multiplex PCR, yet TCRdb's version contains in-frame clones alone and is incomplete. The repertoire table contains under 200,000 clones. Study-level points and caveats: Listed as cytomegalovirus-associated were 150 or so TCR beta chains. A later analysis by the authors found several of the most significant clusters apparently linked to common viral pathogens. Most TCR sequences were uncommon, yet certain public TCRs appeared in many donors.

The chain combines TRBV6-1 with TRBJ2-6; no definite D call. This TCR derives from a woman between 18 and 29 years old in good health and CMV-seropositive. The sequencing sample was made of PBMCs. This CDR3 is CASSTYFSGANVLTF. DNA of the CDR3: TGTGCCAGCAGTACCTATTTCTCTGGGGCCAACGTCCTGACTTTC.